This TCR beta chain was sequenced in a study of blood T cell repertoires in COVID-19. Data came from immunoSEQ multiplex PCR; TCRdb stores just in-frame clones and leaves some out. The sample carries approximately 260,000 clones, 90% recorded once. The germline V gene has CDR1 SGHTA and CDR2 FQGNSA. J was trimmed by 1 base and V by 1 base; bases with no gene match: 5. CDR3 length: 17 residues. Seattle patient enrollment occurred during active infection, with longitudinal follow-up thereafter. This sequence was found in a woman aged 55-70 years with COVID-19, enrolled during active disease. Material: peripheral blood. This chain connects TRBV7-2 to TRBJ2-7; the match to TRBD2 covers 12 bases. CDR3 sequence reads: CASSLVGLAGGSYEQYF. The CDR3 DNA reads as TGTGCCAGCAGCTTAGTGGGACTAGCGGGCGGTTCCTACGAGCAGTACTTC.